The entry below gives a single TCR beta chain sequence along with its context. The intended depth for sequencing was 1 in 200,000 to 1 in 1 million T cells. Assay used: immunoSEQ multiplex PCR; TCRdb lists only in-frame clones, some missing. The top ten clones hold less than 20% of a sample with hundreds of thousands of clones, 60% to 75% of them seen once. The data were taken from a study of cytotoxic CD8 clonotypes in ibrutinib-treated CLL. Study context: The patients, roughly twelve relapsed/refractory and roughly 15 treatment-naive, included about 18 who were IGHV unmutated.

Germline V CDR1 and CDR2: GTSNPN, SVGIG (reference sequence). V lost 0 bases and J lost 8, with 10 bases in between. The CDR3 contains 12 residues. The gene calls are TRBV30 and TRBJ1-2; D uncertain. This TCR was recovered from a human donor with chronic lymphocytic leukemia. The sample in question was PBMCs, obtained after 24 months of ibrutinib treatment. In DNA, the CDR3 is TGTGCCTGGAGTGTCGGACCTGAAGGCTACACCTTC. Translating gives CAWSVGPEGYTF.